This T cell receptor beta chain derives from a study of shared clonotypes between healthy human individuals. Study-wide context: In total, the donors were a couple of women and three men aged 18 to 49.

Study processing details: Filtering was not the same, since immunoSEQ gave junction-only sequences without quality scores. TCRdb's table, derived via immunoSEQ multiplex PCR, lists solely in-frame clones and lacks some. That table supplies the V and J calls and clone size; D and trimming were determined from the DNA. Seen here are some 96,000 clones, about 45% observed once, and the top ten hold about 16%. This clone was recorded a few times. Germline V gives CDR1 SGHTA, CDR2 FQGTGA. The germline V and J ends were trimmed by 4 bases and 8 bases, with 15 bases remaining between them. This CDR3 has 14 residues.

Sample: PBMCs. This TCR was recovered from a middle-aged woman in good health. Some clones in this sample may be carry-over from other donors' samples. The chain recombines TRBV7-3 with TRBJ2-1, with a possible D match to TRBD1 (6 bases). CDR3 coding DNA: TGTGCCAGCAGCTCTGGACAGCCTGGGGATGAGCAGTTCTTC. Amino acids: CASSSGQPGDEQFF.